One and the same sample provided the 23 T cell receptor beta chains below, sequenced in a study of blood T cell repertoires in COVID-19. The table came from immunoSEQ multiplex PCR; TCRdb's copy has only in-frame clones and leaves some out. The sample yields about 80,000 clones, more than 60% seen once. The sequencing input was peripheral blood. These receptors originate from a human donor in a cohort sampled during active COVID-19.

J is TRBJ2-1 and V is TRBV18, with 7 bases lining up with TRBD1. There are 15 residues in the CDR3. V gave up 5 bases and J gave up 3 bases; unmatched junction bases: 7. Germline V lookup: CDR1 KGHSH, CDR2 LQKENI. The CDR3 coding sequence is TGTGCCAGCTCAAGATCGGGACAGCTCTACAATGAGCAGTTCTTC. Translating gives CASSRSGQLYNEQFF.

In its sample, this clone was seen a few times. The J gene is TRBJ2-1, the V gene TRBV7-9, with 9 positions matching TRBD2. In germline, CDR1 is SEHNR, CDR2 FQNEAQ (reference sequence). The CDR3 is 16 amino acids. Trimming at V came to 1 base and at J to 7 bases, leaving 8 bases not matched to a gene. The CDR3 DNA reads TGTGCCAGCAGCTTAGAGATAGCTAGCGGGATAAATGAGCAGTTCTTC. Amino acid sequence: CASSLEIASGINEQFF.

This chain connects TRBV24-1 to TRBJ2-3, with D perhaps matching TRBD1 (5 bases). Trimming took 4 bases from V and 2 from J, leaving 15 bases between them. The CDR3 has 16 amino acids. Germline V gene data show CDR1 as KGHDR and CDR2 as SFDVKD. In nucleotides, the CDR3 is TGTGCCACCAGTGACCACCCCCAGGGAATCACAGATACGCAGTATTTT. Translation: CATSDHPQGITDTQYF.

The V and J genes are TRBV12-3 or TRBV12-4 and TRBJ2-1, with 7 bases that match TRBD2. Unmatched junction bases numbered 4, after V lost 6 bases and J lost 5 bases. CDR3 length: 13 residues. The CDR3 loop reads CASSPREDNEQFF. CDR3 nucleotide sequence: TGTGCCAGCAGCCCACGGGAGGACAATGAGCAGTTCTTC.

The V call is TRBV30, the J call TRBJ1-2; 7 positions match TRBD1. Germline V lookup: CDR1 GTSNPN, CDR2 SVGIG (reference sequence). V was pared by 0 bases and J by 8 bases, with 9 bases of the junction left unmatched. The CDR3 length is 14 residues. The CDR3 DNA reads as TGTGCCTGGAGTGTACTTAAGGGGGCCGGCGGCTACACCTTC. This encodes CAWSVLKGAGGYTF.

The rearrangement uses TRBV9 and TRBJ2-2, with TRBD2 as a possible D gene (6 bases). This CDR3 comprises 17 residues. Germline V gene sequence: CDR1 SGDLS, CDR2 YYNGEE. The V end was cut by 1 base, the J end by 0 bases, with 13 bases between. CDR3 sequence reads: CASSVPGGAPNTGELFF. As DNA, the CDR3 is TGTGCCAGCAGCGTACCCGGAGGGGCGCCGAACACCGGGGAGCTGTTTTTT.

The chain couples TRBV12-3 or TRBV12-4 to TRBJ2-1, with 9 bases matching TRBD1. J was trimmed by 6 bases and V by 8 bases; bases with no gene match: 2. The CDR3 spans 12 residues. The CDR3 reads CASWTGVNEQFF. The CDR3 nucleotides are TGTGCCAGCTGGACAGGGGTCAATGAGCAGTTCTTC.

DNA of the CDR3: TGCGCCAGCAGCTTGGTTGGGACAGGTTACTACGAGCAGTACTTC. Encoded protein: CASSLVGTGYYEQYF. The chain employs TRBV5-1 and TRBJ2-7, with 8 nucleotides matching TRBD1. Germline values: CDR1 SGHRS, CDR2 YFSETQ. The CDR3 extends over 15 amino acids. The V and J ends lost 0 bases and 3 bases, in that order; junction bases with no gene match: 5.

The CDR3 sequence is CASSTTGSQPQHF. For the CDR3, the DNA is TGTGCCAGTAGCACGACAGGCTCCCAGCCCCAGCATTTT. The gene calls are TRBV19 and TRBJ1-5, with D possibly TRBD1 on 6 matching bases. V lost 6 bases, J lost 7 bases, and 13 bases lay in between. The CDR3 is 13 residues long. Germline V lookup: CDR1 LNHDA, CDR2 SQIVND (reference sequence).

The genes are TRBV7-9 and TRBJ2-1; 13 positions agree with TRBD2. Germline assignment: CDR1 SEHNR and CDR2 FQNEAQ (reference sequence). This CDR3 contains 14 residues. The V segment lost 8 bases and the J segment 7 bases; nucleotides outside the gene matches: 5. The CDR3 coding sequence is TGTGCCAGCTTACTAGCGGGAGGGCCAAATGAGCAGTTCTTC. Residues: CASLLAGGPNEQFF.

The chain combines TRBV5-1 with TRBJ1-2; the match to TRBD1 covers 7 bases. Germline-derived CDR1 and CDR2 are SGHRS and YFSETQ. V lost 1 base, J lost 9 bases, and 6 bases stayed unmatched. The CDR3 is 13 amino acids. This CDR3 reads CASSLLSRGSYTF. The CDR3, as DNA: TGCGCCAGCAGCTTGTTATCCAGGGGGAGCTACACCTTC.

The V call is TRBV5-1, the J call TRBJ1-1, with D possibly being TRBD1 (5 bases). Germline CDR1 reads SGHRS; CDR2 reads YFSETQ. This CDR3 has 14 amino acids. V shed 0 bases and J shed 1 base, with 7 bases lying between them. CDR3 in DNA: TGCGCCAGCAGCTTGGAAGGGGCGAACACTGAAGCTTTCTTT. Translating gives CASSLEGANTEAFF.

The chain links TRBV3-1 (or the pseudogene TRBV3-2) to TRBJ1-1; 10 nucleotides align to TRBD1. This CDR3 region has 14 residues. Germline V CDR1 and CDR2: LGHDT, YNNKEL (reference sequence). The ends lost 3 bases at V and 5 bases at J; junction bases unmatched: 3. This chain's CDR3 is CASSHPGQGTEAFF. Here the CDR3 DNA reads TGTGCCAGCAGCCATCCGGGACAGGGGACTGAAGCTTTCTTT.

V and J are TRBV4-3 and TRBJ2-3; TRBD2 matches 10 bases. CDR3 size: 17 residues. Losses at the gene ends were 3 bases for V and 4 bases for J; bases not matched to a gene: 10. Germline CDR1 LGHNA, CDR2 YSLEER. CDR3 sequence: CASSHLVASGSSDTQYF. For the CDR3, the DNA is TGCGCCAGCAGCCACCTAGTGGCTAGCGGGAGTTCAGATACGCAGTATTTT.

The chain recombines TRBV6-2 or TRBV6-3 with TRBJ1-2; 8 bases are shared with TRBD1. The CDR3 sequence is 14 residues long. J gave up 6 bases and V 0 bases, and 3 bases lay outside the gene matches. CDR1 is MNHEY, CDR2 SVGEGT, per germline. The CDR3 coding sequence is TGTGCCAGCAGTTACTCCGGGACAGGAAATGGCTACACCTTC. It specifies CASSYSGTGNGYTF.

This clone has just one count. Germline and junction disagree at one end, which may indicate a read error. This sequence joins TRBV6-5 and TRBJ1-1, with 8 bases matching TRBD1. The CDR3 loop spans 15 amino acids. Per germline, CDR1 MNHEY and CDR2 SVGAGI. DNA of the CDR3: TGTGCCAGCAGTAACTCCGGGACAGGGAACACTGAAGCTTTCTTT. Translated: CASSNSGTGNTEAFF.

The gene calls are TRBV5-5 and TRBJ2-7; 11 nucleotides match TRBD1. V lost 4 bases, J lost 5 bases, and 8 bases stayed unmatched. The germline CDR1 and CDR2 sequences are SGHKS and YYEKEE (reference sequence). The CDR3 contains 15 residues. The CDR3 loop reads CASSTGTGGWNEQYF. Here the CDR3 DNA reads TGTGCCAGCAGCACCGGGACAGGGGGTTGGAACGAGCAGTACTTC.

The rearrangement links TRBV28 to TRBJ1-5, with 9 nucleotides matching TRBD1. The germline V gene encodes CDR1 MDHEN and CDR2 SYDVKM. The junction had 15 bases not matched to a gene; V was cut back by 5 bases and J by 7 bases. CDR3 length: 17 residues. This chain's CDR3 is CASSLPRQGGAKQPQHF. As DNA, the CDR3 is TGTGCCAGCAGTCTTCCCAGACAGGGGGGCGCAAAGCAGCCCCAGCATTTT.

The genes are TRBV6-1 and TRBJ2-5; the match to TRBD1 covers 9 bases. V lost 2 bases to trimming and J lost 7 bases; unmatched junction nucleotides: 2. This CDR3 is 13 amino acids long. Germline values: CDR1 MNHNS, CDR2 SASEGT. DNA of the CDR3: TGTGCCAGCAGTGAACGGGGACAGGGGACCCAGTACTTC. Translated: CASSERGQGTQYF.

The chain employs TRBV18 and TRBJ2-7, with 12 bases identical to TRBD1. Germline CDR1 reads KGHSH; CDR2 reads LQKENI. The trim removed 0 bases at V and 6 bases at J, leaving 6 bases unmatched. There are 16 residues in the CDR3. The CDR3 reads CASSPPLGQGAGEQYF. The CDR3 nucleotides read TGTGCCAGCTCACCACCCCTGGGACAGGGGGCAGGCGAGCAGTACTTC.

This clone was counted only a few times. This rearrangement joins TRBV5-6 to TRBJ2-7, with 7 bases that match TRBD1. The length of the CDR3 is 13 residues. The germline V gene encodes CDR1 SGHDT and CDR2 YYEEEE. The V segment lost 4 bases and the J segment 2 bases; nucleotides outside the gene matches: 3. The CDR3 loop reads CASSAGTAYEQYF. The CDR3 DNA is TGTGCCAGCAGCGCAGGGACAGCCTACGAGCAGTACTTC.

As DNA, the CDR3 is TGTGCCAGCAGCTTATGGAGTTGGGCCGGGGAGCTGTTTTTT. Protein product: CASSLWSWAGELFF. V and J are TRBV11-2 and TRBJ2-2, with D uncertain. This CDR3 region has 14 residues. V gave up 2 bases and J gave up 6 bases, with 10 bases separating them. Germline CDR1 reads SGHAT; CDR2 reads FQNNGV.

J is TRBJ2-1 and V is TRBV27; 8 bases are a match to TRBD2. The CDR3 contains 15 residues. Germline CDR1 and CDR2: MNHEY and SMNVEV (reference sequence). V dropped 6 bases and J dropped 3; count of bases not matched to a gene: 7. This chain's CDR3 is CASSPGLDLYNEQFF. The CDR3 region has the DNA TGTGCCAGCAGCCCGGGACTAGACCTCTACAATGAGCAGTTCTTC.